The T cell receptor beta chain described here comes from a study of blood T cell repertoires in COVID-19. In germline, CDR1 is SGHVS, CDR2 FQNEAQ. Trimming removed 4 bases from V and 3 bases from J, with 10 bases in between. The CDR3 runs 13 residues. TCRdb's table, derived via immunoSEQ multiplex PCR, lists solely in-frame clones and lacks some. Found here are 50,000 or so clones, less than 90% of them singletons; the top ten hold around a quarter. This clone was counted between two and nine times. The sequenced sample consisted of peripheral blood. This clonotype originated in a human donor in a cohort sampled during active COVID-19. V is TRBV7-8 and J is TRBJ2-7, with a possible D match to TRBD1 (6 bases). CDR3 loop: CASSSDRIYEQYV. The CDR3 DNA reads TGTGCCAGCAGCTCCGACAGGATCTACGAGCAGTACGTC.